This TCR beta chain originates from a study of shared clonotypes between healthy human individuals. Overall study: Each donor contributed plates that comprised three CD4 naive, three CD4 memory, two CD8 naive and one CD8 memory.

Sequenced by immunoSEQ multiplex PCR; TCRdb stores in-frame clones only, minus some. The sample lists about 2.4 million clones, over 85% occurring once. On this clone itself: What it recognizes is unknown.

All donors were Caucasian adults living in Nashville, Tennessee. This CDR3 contains 15 residues. V shed 1 base and J shed 4 bases, with 13 bases lying between them. CDR1 GTSNPN and CDR2 SVGIG come from the germline V gene (reference sequence). Points from the study as a whole: It was the non-shared clonotypes that had lower generation probabilities than clonotypes shared by all four donors. Larger richness was generally estimated for naive than memory subsets.

The chain combines TRBV30 with TRBJ1-4, with D uncertain. The receptor was isolated from a man between 18 and 29 years old in good health. Some clones in this sample may be carry-over from other donors' samples. The sample comprised naive CD4+ T cells from PBMCs. Sample subset: CD45RA+ positively selected. The CDR3 spells CAWSGFGTHNEKLFF. The CDR3 DNA reads TGTGCCTGGAGTGGTTTTGGAACGCATAATGAAAAACTGTTTTTT.